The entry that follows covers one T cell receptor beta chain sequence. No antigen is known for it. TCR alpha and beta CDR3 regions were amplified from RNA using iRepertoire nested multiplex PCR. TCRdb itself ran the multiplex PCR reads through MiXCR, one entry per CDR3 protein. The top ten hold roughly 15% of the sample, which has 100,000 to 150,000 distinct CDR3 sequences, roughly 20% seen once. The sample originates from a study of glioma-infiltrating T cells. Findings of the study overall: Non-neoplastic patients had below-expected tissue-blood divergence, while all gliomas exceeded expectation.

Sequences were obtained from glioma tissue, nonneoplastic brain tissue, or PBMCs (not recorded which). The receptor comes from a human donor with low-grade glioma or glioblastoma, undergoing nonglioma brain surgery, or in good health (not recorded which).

Here the CDR3 DNA reads TGTGCCAGCAGCTTCCGCTCTCTGGGGAATCAAGAGACCCAGTACTTC. This sequence encodes CASSFRSLGNQETQYF. The gene calls are TRBV7-6 and TRBJ2-5, with D unresolved. V lost 3 bases, J lost 2 bases, and 16 bases lay in between. Germline assignment: CDR1 SGHVS and CDR2 FNYEAQ. The CDR3 contains 16 residues.